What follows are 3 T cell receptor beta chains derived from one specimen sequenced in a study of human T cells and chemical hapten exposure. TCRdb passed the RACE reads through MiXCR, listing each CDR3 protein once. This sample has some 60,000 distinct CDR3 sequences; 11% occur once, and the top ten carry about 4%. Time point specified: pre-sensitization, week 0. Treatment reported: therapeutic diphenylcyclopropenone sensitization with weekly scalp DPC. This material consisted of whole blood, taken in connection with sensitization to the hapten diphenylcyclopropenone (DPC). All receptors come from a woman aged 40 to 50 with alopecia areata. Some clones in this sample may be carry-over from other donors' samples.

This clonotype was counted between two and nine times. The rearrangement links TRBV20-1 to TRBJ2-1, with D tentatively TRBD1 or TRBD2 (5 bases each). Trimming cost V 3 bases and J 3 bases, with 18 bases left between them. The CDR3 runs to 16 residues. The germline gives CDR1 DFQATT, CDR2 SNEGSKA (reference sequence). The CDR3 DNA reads TGCAGTGCTAGGTATTGGGGGACCCACCTCTACAATGAGCAGTTCTTC. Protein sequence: CSARYWGTHLYNEQFF.

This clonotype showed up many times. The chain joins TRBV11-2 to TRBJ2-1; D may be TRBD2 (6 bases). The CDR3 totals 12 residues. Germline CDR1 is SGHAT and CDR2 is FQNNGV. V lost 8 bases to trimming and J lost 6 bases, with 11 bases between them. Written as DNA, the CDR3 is TGTGCCAGCCTCTACGGGGGCAATGAGCAGTTCTTC. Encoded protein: CASLYGGNEQFF.

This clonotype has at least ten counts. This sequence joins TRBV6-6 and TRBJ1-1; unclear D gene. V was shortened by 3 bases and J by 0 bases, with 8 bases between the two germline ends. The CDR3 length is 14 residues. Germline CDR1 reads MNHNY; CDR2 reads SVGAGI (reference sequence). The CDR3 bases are TGTGCCAGCAGTTATGAGGAAATGAACACTGAAGCTTTCTTT. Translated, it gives CASSYEEMNTEAFF.